This T cell receptor beta chain appears in the sequencing data of a study of blood T cell repertoires in COVID-19. As for the study in general: T cells, B-cell-depleted T cells, or PBMCs supplied cDNA or gDNA.

The CDR3 is 13 residues long. Trimming shortened V by 4 bases and J by 5 bases, and 9 bases separated the two germline ends. Germline CDR1 reads ENHRY; CDR2 reads SYGVKD. Per the original methods: Estimates of nucleated cell counts were drawn from the amplification of reference gene primers. The table came from immunoSEQ multiplex PCR; TCRdb's copy has only in-frame clones and leaves some out. V, J and clone size derive from that table, while D and trimming were established from the DNA sequence. The sample has some 220,000 clones; 80% to 90% are singletons. Adults between roughly 18 and 90 years of age took part from 20 to 25 US areas.

The sample was PBMCs or T cells enriched from blood (not recorded which). The chain couples TRBV10-3 to TRBJ1-5; tentative D call: TRBD1 (5 bases). The TCR was taken from a woman in her 50s in a cohort exposed to, infected with or recovered from COVID-19 (not recorded which). CDR3 coding DNA: TGTGCCATCAGTGGTGACAGCCATCAGCCCCAGCATTTT. This sequence encodes CAISGDSHQPQHF.